Following are 21 T cell receptor beta chains from one sample sequenced in a study of blood T cell repertoires in COVID-19. Only in-frame clones appear in the TCRdb table, and some are missing; sequencing was by immunoSEQ multiplex PCR. There are over 350,000 clones in the sample; 70% to 90% occur only once, and under 2% lies in the top ten. The sequenced material came from PBMCs or T cells enriched from blood (not recorded which). These receptors were obtained from a woman in her late teens or twenties with acute COVID-19.

The rearrangement joins TRBV6-2 or TRBV6-3 to TRBJ1-1; the D is unclear. Germline CDR1 reads MNHEY; CDR2 reads SVGEGT. V was clipped by 4 bases and J by 6 bases, with 15 bases between them. The CDR3 is 14 residues long. CDR3 nucleotide sequence: TGTGCCAGCAGTTTAATTGCCCGGCAGGCTGAAGCTTTCTTT. Protein: CASSLIARQAEAFF.

In its sample, this clone was seen many times. The chain couples TRBV28 to TRBJ1-5; D gene ambiguous. The CDR3 sequence is 12 residues long. Germline loops: CDR1 MDHEN, CDR2 SYDVKM. Trimming pared 8 bases from V and 4 bases from J, leaving 9 bases between. CDR3: CASREGNQPQHF. The CDR3 region has the DNA TGTGCCAGCCGGGAAGGGAATCAGCCCCAGCATTTT.

This rearrangement joins TRBV20-1 to TRBJ2-3, with unresolved D. This CDR3 region has 10 residues. The germline CDR1 and CDR2 sequences are DFQATT and SNEGSKA (reference sequence). V gave up 4 bases and J gave up 3 bases, with 2 bases separating them. The CDR3 here is CSATTDTQYF. The CDR3 nucleotides read TGCAGTGCTACTACAGATACGCAGTATTTT.

This clone occurred once. This rearrangement joins TRBV2 to TRBJ1-2, with D perhaps matching TRBD1 (6 bases). V gave up 5 bases and J gave up 9 bases, with 16 bases separating them. Per the germline V gene, CDR1 is SNHLY and CDR2 is FYNNEI. CDR3 length: 13 residues. The CDR3 region is CASSPGETFRYTF. Here the CDR3 DNA reads TGTGCCAGCAGTCCAGGGGAGACTTTTCGCTACACCTTC.

The CDR3 nucleotides are TGCAGCGTTGAAGATGGGACAGCCAACTATGGCTACACCTTC. This sequence encodes CSVEDGTANYGYTF. The chain employs TRBV29-1 and TRBJ1-2; 7 bases line up with TRBD1. CDR1 SQVTM and CDR2 ANQGSEA come from the germline V gene. This CDR3 has 14 amino acids. V lost 0 bases and J lost 2; bases outside the gene matches: 3. Variable domain in full (rest from reference TRBV29-1 and TRBJ1-2): SAVISQKPSRDICQRGTSLTIQCQVDSQVTMMFWYRQQPGQSLTLIATANQGSEATYESGFVIDKFPISRPNLTFSTLTVSNMSPEDSSIYLCSVEDGTANYGYTFGSGTRLTVV.

J is TRBJ1-2 and V is TRBV19; D unclear. The CDR3 is 16 amino acids. Trimming cost V 5 bases and J 4 bases, with 20 bases left between them. Germline V gene sequence: CDR1 LNHDA, CDR2 SQIVND (reference sequence). CDR3 sequence: CASSRSEPILLYGYTF. CDR3 nucleotides: TGTGCCAGTAGTCGCTCGGAGCCCATACTTCTCTATGGCTACACCTTC.

The CDR3 loop reads CASSEARQASNEQFF. CDR3 nucleotides: TGCGCCAGCAGTGAGGCAAGACAGGCCTCTAATGAGCAGTTCTTC. The rearrangement joins TRBV10-1 to TRBJ2-1; D is perhaps TRBD1 (6 bases). The ends were cut back, 2 bases at V and 7 bases at J, with 15 bases in the middle. Germline V gives CDR1 WNHNN, CDR2 SYGVQD (reference sequence). This CDR3 contains 15 residues.

In the case of this clone: The sample has other DNA sequences that encode this CDR3 too. V gene TRBV28 combines with J gene TRBJ1-1, with 8 bases fitting TRBD1. V lost 7 bases to trimming and J lost 4 bases; unmatched junction nucleotides: 8. This CDR3 region has 14 residues. Germline V gene sequence: CDR1 MDHEN, CDR2 SYDVKM. The CDR3 is CASIPGGAVTEAFF. The CDR3 DNA reads TGTGCCAGCATCCCAGGGGGCGCAGTCACTGAAGCTTTCTTT.

This clone turned up a few times. This rearrangement joins TRBV29-1 to TRBJ1-2, with unresolved D. The CDR3 covers 11 residues. CDR1 is SQVTM, CDR2 ANQGSEA, per germline. V was clipped by 3 bases and J by 6 bases, with 8 bases between them. Written as DNA, the CDR3 is TGCAGCGTTGATTCCGGGAATGGCTACACCTTC. It specifies CSVDSGNGYTF.

The rearrangement uses TRBV27 and TRBJ2-1, with 10 nucleotides matching TRBD2. This CDR3 is 15 amino acids long. V was pared by 4 bases and J by 6 bases, with 6 bases of the junction left unmatched. CDR1 is MNHEY, CDR2 SMNVEV, per germline (reference sequence). As DNA, the CDR3 is TGTGCCAGCAGTTCCCTAGCGGGAGAGACCAATGAGCAGTTCTTC. Translating it yields CASSSLAGETNEQFF.

This clone was recorded once. This sequence joins TRBV3-1 (or the pseudogene TRBV3-2) and TRBJ1-1, with D unclear. V lost 1 base, J lost 3 bases, and 3 bases lay in between. The CDR3 length is 12 residues. Germline-derived CDR1 and CDR2 are LGHDT and YNNKEL (reference sequence). The CDR3 reads CASSQVYTEAFF. The CDR3 coding sequence is TGTGCCAGCAGCCAAGTCTACACTGAAGCTTTCTTT.

The CDR3 spells CASSPLAGLNTQYF. As DNA, the CDR3 is TGTGCCAGCAGCCCTTTAGCGGGGTTAAATACGCAGTATTTT. This chain uses TRBV5-4 with TRBJ2-3; 8 bases align to TRBD2. The CDR3 consists of 14 residues. V was clipped by 4 bases and J by 7 bases; unmatched bases: 8. Germline V gene data show CDR1 as SGHNT and CDR2 as YYREEE (reference sequence).

The V call is TRBV11-2, the J call TRBJ2-7, with 8 bases aligning to TRBD2. Germline V lookup: CDR1 SGHAT, CDR2 FQNNGV. J was trimmed by 6 bases and V by 3 bases; bases with no gene match: 4. The CDR3 length is 13 residues. The CDR3 here is CASSLESGSEQYF. The CDR3 DNA follows: TGTGCCAGCAGCTTGGAAAGCGGGAGCGAGCAGTACTTC.

The chain links TRBV3-1 (or the pseudogene TRBV3-2) to TRBJ1-2, with D possibly being TRBD1 (6 bases). Germline CDR1 reads LGHDT; CDR2 reads YNNKEL (reference sequence). This CDR3 has 15 amino acids. V dropped 6 bases and J dropped 3 bases, with 17 bases sitting between them. The CDR3 DNA sequence: TGTGCCAGCAGGCCTATCGACAGGACGGACTATGGCTACACCTTC. This gives the protein CASRPIDRTDYGYTF.

The CDR3 here is CASSGGRQYYGYTF. For the CDR3, the DNA is TGTGCCAGCAGTGGGGGAAGACAGTACTATGGCTACACCTTC. This chain uses TRBV2 with TRBJ1-2, with a tentative D call TRBD1 (5 bases). The germline V gene has CDR1 SNHLY and CDR2 FYNNEI. V was pared by 4 bases and J by 3 bases, with 12 bases between. The CDR3 covers 14 residues.

The chain joins TRBV27 to TRBJ1-2; tentatively, D is TRBD1 (5 bases). Trimming removed 2 bases at V and 3 bases at J, with 7 bases between. The CDR3 extends over 13 amino acids. Germline V gives CDR1 MNHEY, CDR2 SMNVEV (reference sequence). The CDR3 loop reads CASSLGAYYGYTF. In DNA form, the CDR3 reads TGTGCCAGCAGTTTAGGGGCCTACTATGGCTACACCTTC.

This rearrangement joins TRBV6-6 to TRBJ1-5; TRBD1 is a possible D gene (5 bases). The ends were cut back, 11 bases at V and 7 bases at J, with 18 bases in the middle. The CDR3 runs 13 residues. Germline assignment: CDR1 MNHNY and CDR2 SVGAGI (reference sequence). CDR3: CAGAFGANQPQHF. CDR3 in DNA: TGTGCCGGTGCCTTTGGGGCCAACCAGCCCCAGCATTTT.

The table lists this clone with a count of one. CDR3 sequence: CASTETGPGTDTQYF. The CDR3 DNA reads TGTGCCAGTACCGAGACAGGGCCGGGCACAGATACGCAGTATTTT. The chain combines TRBV19 with TRBJ2-3; TRBD1 agrees at 7 bases. CDR1 and CDR2 (germline): LNHDA, SQIVND (reference sequence). This CDR3 spans 15 amino acids. J was trimmed by 1 base and V by 7 bases; bases with no gene match: 8.

The chain recombines TRBV15 with TRBJ2-5, with TRBD1 identical over 9 bases. V shed 3 bases and J 4 bases; nucleotides not matched to a gene: 3. The germline V gene has CDR1 LNHNV and CDR2 YYDKDF (reference sequence). This CDR3 is 14 amino acids long. The CDR3 loop is CATSSYRGLETQYF. CDR3 bases: TGTGCCACCAGCAGCTACAGGGGGCTAGAGACCCAGTACTTC.

In this sample, this clone turned up a few times. This rearrangement joins TRBV15 to TRBJ2-7; perhaps TRBD2 as D (6 bases). This CDR3 spans 14 amino acids. V gave up 0 bases and J gave up 0 bases, with 6 bases separating them. CDR1 LNHNV and CDR2 YYDKDF come from the germline V gene (reference sequence). In nucleotides, the CDR3 is TGTGCCACCAGCAGAGAGCGGGGCTCCTACGAGCAGTACTTC. Translating gives CATSRERGSYEQYF.

This clone was seen once. This chain connects TRBV27 to TRBJ2-1; 12 bases are shared with TRBD2. The CDR3 sequence is 19 residues long. The germline CDR1 and CDR2 sequences are MNHEY and SMNVEV (reference sequence). V was clipped by 4 bases and J by 2 bases; unmatched bases: 12. The CDR3 reads CASSSPTRLAGGPYNEQFF. The DNA for the CDR3 is TGTGCCAGCAGTTCGCCGACCCGTCTAGCGGGAGGGCCCTACAATGAGCAGTTCTTC.